This TCR beta chain emerged from a study of blood T cell repertoires in COVID-19 (dated by TCRdb to about 2020). Concerning the study at large: The collaborator samples originated in the United States, Italy and Spain and spanned the acute and convalescent phases of COVID-19. Nearly every sample came with metadata listing a de-identified subject ID, COVID-19 status, age in years and sex. The samples were drawn from two sources: the first 160 participants of the ongoing ImmuneRACE study, and fewer than 1,500 subjects contributed by 6 global collaborators. Where available, HLA class I and class II types were obtained from metadata supplied by the sample provider rather than from assay-based typing. The prospective study material was composed of cDNA or gDNA derived from T cells, B-cell-depleted T cells, or PBMCs. Subjects who had been exposed to COVID-19, were actively infected with it, or had recovered from it provided the deeply sampled blood TCRbeta repertoires that made up the dataset. The repertoires were made available in a free public database intended to serve as a resource for research on the immune response to SARS-CoV-2. The research as a whole found: The quantity of clinical and demographic metadata differed by source and by participant and was supplied without curation.

Only one count was recorded for this clone. The target of this receptor is not known. No clone much larger than this one lies a single base away; base qualities are absent. TCRbeta CDR3 regions were amplified from genomic DNA by means of the immunoSEQ Assay, a bias-controlled multiplex PCR. The paper's processing steps were these. Nucleated cell counts per sample were estimated from amplification of reference gene primers within the assay. To quantify the absolute abundance of each unique TCRbeta CDR3 rearrangement, sequence reads were collapsed and filtered. For each sample, productive Simpson clonality was calculated by taking the square root of Simpson's diversity index across productive rearrangements. TCRdb carries this immuneACCESS record with in-frame sequences only. Its versions omit some clonotypes, under half of them owing to an unresolved V gene in the studies checked, with the rest unexplained. That table supplies the V and J calls and clone size; D and trimming were determined from the DNA. The sample table records 50,000 to 60,000 clones; approximately 90% of these occur just once. The ten largest clones take up approximately 6.2% of the sample.

Sequences LNHDA (CDR1) and SQIVND (CDR2) are obtained from the germline V gene (reference sequence). CDR3 length: 15 amino acids, cysteine to phenylalanine. The retained sequence is limited to the CDR3, 45 bases, with the frame set at the first base. The V end gives up 7 bases and the J end 5 bases, leaving 8 bases in the junction not matched to a gene. Collaborating institutions collected whole blood in K2EDTA tubes following their own protocols. For TCRbeta analysis, collaborator samples were shipped as frozen whole blood, as isolated PBMCs, or as DNA extracted from either sample type. The V gene is TRBV19 and the J gene is TRBJ2-1, with TRBD2 matching 10 junction bases. The sample consisted of peripheral blood. The source of this sequence is a middle-aged man with acute or convalescent COVID-19. CDR3 sequence: CASTPQAGGNNEQFF. The DNA sequence is as follows: TGTGCCAGTACGCCCCAAGCGGGAGGGAACAATGAGCAGTTCTTC.